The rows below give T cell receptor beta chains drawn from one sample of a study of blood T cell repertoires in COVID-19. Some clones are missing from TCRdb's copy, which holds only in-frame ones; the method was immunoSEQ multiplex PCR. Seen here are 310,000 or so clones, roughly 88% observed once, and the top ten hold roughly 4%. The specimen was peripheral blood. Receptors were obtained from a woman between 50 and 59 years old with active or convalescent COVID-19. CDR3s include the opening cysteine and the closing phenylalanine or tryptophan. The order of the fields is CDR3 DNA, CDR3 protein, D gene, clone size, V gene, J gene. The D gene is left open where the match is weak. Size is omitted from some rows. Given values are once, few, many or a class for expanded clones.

cdr3_nt: TGTGCCAGCAGCCCAACTATCCCGGACTCCCCAAGGGGCTACACCTTC; cdr3_aa: CASSPTIPDSPRGYTF; d_call: -; clone_size: once; v_call: TRBV9; j_call: TRBJ1-2
cdr3_nt: TGCAGCGTCGCGGGGACTAGCGTGCGCACAGATACGCAGTATTTT; cdr3_aa: CSVAGTSVRTDTQYF; d_call: TRBD2; clone_size: -; v_call: TRBV29-1; j_call: TRBJ2-3
cdr3_nt: TGCGCCAGCAGCAATAACGTAGCTCGCGGGAGGCCGAGGGGGTTTGATGAGCAGTTCTTC; cdr3_aa: CASSNNVARGRPRGFDEQFF; d_call: TRBD2; clone_size: -; v_call: TRBV5-1; j_call: TRBJ2-1
cdr3_nt: TGTGCCAGCTCACGGGGAGAGCAGGCGATCCAAGAGACCCAGTACTTC; cdr3_aa: CASSRGEQAIQETQYF; d_call: -; clone_size: -; v_call: TRBV18; j_call: TRBJ2-5
cdr3_nt: TGTGCCAGTAGTAAGCTCGGGACAGGAGACAATGAGCAGTTCTTC; cdr3_aa: CASSKLGTGDNEQFF; d_call: TRBD1; clone_size: -; v_call: TRBV19; j_call: TRBJ2-1
cdr3_nt: TGTGCCAGCAGGGACAGGGTGACAGATACGCAGTATTTT; cdr3_aa: CASRDRVTDTQYF; d_call: TRBD1; clone_size: -; v_call: TRBV28; j_call: TRBJ2-3
cdr3_nt: TGTGCCAGCCAGGGTCAGGGTGGCTACACCTTC; cdr3_aa: CASQGQGGYTF; d_call: -; clone_size: -; v_call: TRBV4-2; j_call: TRBJ1-2
cdr3_nt: TGTGCCAGCAGCCGCGACAGGGGTGAAGCTTTCTTT; cdr3_aa: CASSRDRGEAFF; d_call: TRBD1; clone_size: -; v_call: TRBV6-5; j_call: TRBJ1-1
cdr3_nt: TGTGCCAGCAGTCCTTTCGACAGACGCGAGGGCTACACCTTC; cdr3_aa: CASSPFDRREGYTF; d_call: -; clone_size: few; v_call: TRBV27; j_call: TRBJ1-2
cdr3_nt: TGTGCCAGCAGGCTGAATTTTGGAGCTAACTATGGCTACACCTTC; cdr3_aa: CASRLNFGANYGYTF; d_call: -; clone_size: -; v_call: TRBV27; j_call: TRBJ1-2
cdr3_nt: TGTGCCAGCAGCCTTTTCTTCCCTCCCACCGAACGAGACACTGAAGCTTTCTTT; cdr3_aa: CASSLFFPPTERDTEAFF; d_call: -; clone_size: -; v_call: TRBV27; j_call: TRBJ1-1
cdr3_nt: TGTGCCAGCAGCTTATTAGCGGGAGTCTACCAAGAGACCCAGTACTTC; cdr3_aa: CASSLLAGVYQETQYF; d_call: TRBD2; clone_size: -; v_call: TRBV7-8; j_call: TRBJ2-5
cdr3_nt: TGTGCCAGCAGCACCCTTGGGGGCCGTAATGAAAAACTGTTTTTT; cdr3_aa: CASSTLGGRNEKLFF; d_call: -; clone_size: -; v_call: TRBV27; j_call: TRBJ1-4
cdr3_nt: TGTGCCAGCAGTCCATCATACACTGAAGCTTTCTTT; cdr3_aa: CASSPSYTEAFF; d_call: -; clone_size: -; v_call: TRBV2; j_call: TRBJ1-1
cdr3_nt: TGTGCCACCAGTGACTCTAGCGGGAGGGCCACAGATACGCAGTATTTT; cdr3_aa: CATSDSSGRATDTQYF; d_call: TRBD2; clone_size: -; v_call: TRBV24-1; j_call: TRBJ2-3
cdr3_nt: TGCAGTGCTAGTACTAGCGGGGGGGCCCCGGATTTGTACACCGGGGAGCTGTTTTTT; cdr3_aa: CSASTSGGAPDLYTGELFF; d_call: TRBD2; clone_size: -; v_call: TRBV20-1; j_call: TRBJ2-2
cdr3_nt: TGCGCCAGCAGCTCACAGCCGAACACCGGGGAGCTGTTTTTT; cdr3_aa: CASSSQPNTGELFF; d_call: -; clone_size: -; v_call: TRBV5-1; j_call: TRBJ2-2
cdr3_nt: TGTGCCATCAGTGAGGTGGGGGGTAAGACTGAAGCTTTCTTT; cdr3_aa: CAISEVGGKTEAFF; d_call: -; clone_size: -; v_call: TRBV10-3; j_call: TRBJ1-1
cdr3_nt: TGTGCCAGCAGGGTGGGAGGGGGTAACACTGAAGCTTTCTTT; cdr3_aa: CASRVGGGNTEAFF; d_call: -; clone_size: -; v_call: TRBV28; j_call: TRBJ1-1
cdr3_nt: TGTGCCAGCAGCCAAGGTTTTAGGACAGGGAGGTGGACTGAAGCTTTCTTT; cdr3_aa: CASSQGFRTGRWTEAFF; d_call: TRBD1; clone_size: -; v_call: TRBV14; j_call: TRBJ1-1
cdr3_nt: TGTGCCAGCTATTTGGGCGGCTACACCTTC; cdr3_aa: CASYLGGYTF; d_call: -; clone_size: -; v_call: TRBV2; j_call: TRBJ1-2
cdr3_nt: TGTGCCAGCAGTTTACAAGAGACCCAGTACTTC; cdr3_aa: CASSLQETQYF; d_call: -; clone_size: once; v_call: TRBV6-6; j_call: TRBJ2-5
cdr3_nt: TGTGCCAGCAGTCCCCTAAGGCCACTCGCGGGACAGGGTGTTATGCCTGAAGCTTTCTTT; cdr3_aa: CASSPLRPLAGQGVMPEAFF; d_call: TRBD1; clone_size: -; v_call: TRBV27; j_call: TRBJ1-1
cdr3_nt: TGTGCCAGTAGTAGGGGACAGATCTCTGGGGCCAACGTCCTGACTTTC; cdr3_aa: CASSRGQISGANVLTF; d_call: TRBD1; clone_size: -; v_call: TRBV19; j_call: TRBJ2-6
cdr3_nt: TGTGCCAGCAGCCAAGCCGGGGGGCCCTGGAAAGAGACCCAGTACTTC; cdr3_aa: CASSQAGGPWKETQYF; d_call: -; clone_size: -; v_call: TRBV14; j_call: TRBJ2-5
cdr3_nt: TGCAGCGTTGCCGGGAAGCGGGGAACTAATGAAAAACTGTTTTTT; cdr3_aa: CSVAGKRGTNEKLFF; d_call: -; clone_size: -; v_call: TRBV29-1; j_call: TRBJ1-4
cdr3_nt: TGTGCCTGGATCTTACAGGGTGGGGGTGAAGCTTTCTTT; cdr3_aa: CAWILQGGGEAFF; d_call: -; clone_size: -; v_call: TRBV30; j_call: TRBJ1-1
cdr3_nt: TGTGCCAGTAGGTCCGGGACATCCACCTACGAGCAGTACTTC; cdr3_aa: CASRSGTSTYEQYF; d_call: -; clone_size: -; v_call: TRBV19; j_call: TRBJ2-7
cdr3_nt: TGTGCCTGGAGGACGGCAGGGCTCAACTATGGCTACACCTTC; cdr3_aa: CAWRTAGLNYGYTF; d_call: -; clone_size: -; v_call: TRBV30; j_call: TRBJ1-2
cdr3_nt: TGTGCCAGCAGTTTATGGGCCTTGGGGAGGGGCGATCGCTACGAGCAGTACTTC; cdr3_aa: CASSLWALGRGDRYEQYF; d_call: TRBD2; clone_size: -; v_call: TRBV28; j_call: TRBJ2-7
cdr3_nt: TGCGCCAGCAGCAACCGGACAGGGAGAGGCACTGAAGCTTTCTTT; cdr3_aa: CASSNRTGRGTEAFF; d_call: TRBD1; clone_size: -; v_call: TRBV5-1; j_call: TRBJ1-1
cdr3_nt: TGTGCCAGCAGCCCCCGAGGAGAGTTCCGGTATGGCTACACCTTC; cdr3_aa: CASSPRGEFRYGYTF; d_call: -; clone_size: -; v_call: TRBV11-2; j_call: TRBJ1-2
cdr3_nt: TGTGCCAGCAGGCGCGGACAGCCCATGAACACTGAAGCTTTCTTT; cdr3_aa: CASRRGQPMNTEAFF; d_call: -; clone_size: once; v_call: TRBV28; j_call: TRBJ1-1
cdr3_nt: TGTGCCTGGGGGACAGGGGACTCCTACGAGCAGTACTTC; cdr3_aa: CAWGTGDSYEQYF; d_call: TRBD1; clone_size: -; v_call: TRBV30; j_call: TRBJ2-7
cdr3_nt: TGCGCCAGCAGAGACAGGACTAGCGGCACAGATACGCAGTATTTT; cdr3_aa: CASRDRTSGTDTQYF; d_call: TRBD2; clone_size: once; v_call: TRBV10-2; j_call: TRBJ2-3
cdr3_nt: TGTGCCAGCAGTTTAACCGGGACAGGGTACGATGAGCAGTTCTTC; cdr3_aa: CASSLTGTGYDEQFF; d_call: TRBD1; clone_size: once; v_call: TRBV28; j_call: TRBJ2-1
cdr3_nt: TGCGCCAGCAGCCACAGAGTAGTGAACACCGGGGAGCTGTTTTTT; cdr3_aa: CASSHRVVNTGELFF; d_call: -; clone_size: -; v_call: TRBV5-1; j_call: TRBJ2-2
cdr3_nt: TGTGCCAGCAGCCAAGTCCACAGCTGGAACACCGGGGAGCTGTTTTTT; cdr3_aa: CASSQVHSWNTGELFF; d_call: -; clone_size: -; v_call: TRBV3-1/TRBV3-2; j_call: TRBJ2-2
cdr3_nt: TGTGCCAGTAGTATAGATCCGGACTCTTACAATGAGCAGTTCTTC; cdr3_aa: CASSIDPDSYNEQFF; d_call: -; clone_size: -; v_call: TRBV19; j_call: TRBJ2-1
cdr3_nt: TGTGCCAGCAGTTTATACACCTTAACTAGCGGGAGGGCCTTCAATGAGCAGTTCTTC; cdr3_aa: CASSLYTLTSGRAFNEQFF; d_call: TRBD2; clone_size: -; v_call: TRBV27; j_call: TRBJ2-1
cdr3_nt: TGCAGCGTTGAGAGATGGGCCGGGACAGGGCCTTTCTTT; cdr3_aa: CSVERWAGTGPFF; d_call: TRBD1; clone_size: -; v_call: TRBV29-1; j_call: TRBJ1-1
cdr3_nt: TGTGCCAGCAGGTTACAGGGATTCGAAGCTTTCTTT; cdr3_aa: CASRLQGFEAFF; d_call: -; clone_size: -; v_call: TRBV6-5; j_call: TRBJ1-1
cdr3_nt: TGTGCCAGCAGTTTAGGAGCGGGAGGGTATTATACTACAGATACGCAGTATTTT; cdr3_aa: CASSLGAGGYYTTDTQYF; d_call: TRBD2; clone_size: -; v_call: TRBV28; j_call: TRBJ2-3
cdr3_nt: TGTGCCAGCACAGGGCCCTACGAGCAGTACTTC; cdr3_aa: CASTGPYEQYF; d_call: -; clone_size: -; v_call: TRBV28; j_call: TRBJ2-7
cdr3_nt: TGTGCCAGCAGTTACTCGACAGGGAATGGCTACACCTTC; cdr3_aa: CASSYSTGNGYTF; d_call: TRBD1; clone_size: -; v_call: TRBV6-2/TRBV6-3; j_call: TRBJ1-2
cdr3_nt: TGTGCCAGCAGCTCCCGACAGGGAAACACCATATATTTT; cdr3_aa: CASSSRQGNTIYF; d_call: -; clone_size: -; v_call: TRBV7-3; j_call: TRBJ1-3
cdr3_nt: TGTGCCACCTCCGCAGGGGGCGAGAATTCACCCCTCCACTTT; cdr3_aa: CATSAGGENSPLHF; d_call: TRBD1; clone_size: -; v_call: TRBV19; j_call: TRBJ1-6
cdr3_nt: TGTGCCACCAGCAGAGCTAGCGGGGGGCTGTACAATGAGCAGTTCTTC; cdr3_aa: CATSRASGGLYNEQFF; d_call: TRBD2; clone_size: -; v_call: TRBV15; j_call: TRBJ2-1
cdr3_nt: TGTGCCAGCAGTTACTGGGCAGGGGGGACCGGGGAGCTGTTTTTT; cdr3_aa: CASSYWAGGTGELFF; d_call: -; clone_size: -; v_call: TRBV6-5; j_call: TRBJ2-2
cdr3_nt: TGTGCCACCAGCAGAGATCTGGGGAGAACCACTGAAGCTTTCTTT; cdr3_aa: CATSRDLGRTTEAFF; d_call: -; clone_size: -; v_call: TRBV15; j_call: TRBJ1-1
cdr3_nt: TGTGCCAGCAGTTTAGGAGAGAGGAGCGGCTACACCTTC; cdr3_aa: CASSLGERSGYTF; d_call: -; clone_size: -; v_call: TRBV12-3/TRBV12-4; j_call: TRBJ1-2
cdr3_nt: TGTGCCACCTCCCAATACAGGGGAGGCGGTAATTCACCCCTCCACTTT; cdr3_aa: CATSQYRGGGNSPLHF; d_call: TRBD1; clone_size: -; v_call: TRBV5-4; j_call: TRBJ1-6